These 15 T cell receptor beta chains were sequenced from one sample in a study of neurological immune-mediated disorders. MiXCR, applied by TCRdb to the 5' RACE reads, yields one record per CDR3 protein. In the table there are 50,000 to 75,000 distinct CDR3 sequences, 9.5% to 15% of which are singletons. Sequenced: PBMCs. The source of these receptors is a woman aged 60-75 years with HTLV-1-associated myelopathy (HAM/TSP).

V usage is TRBV11-3 and J usage is TRBJ2-1, with 14 bases that match TRBD2. Germline CDR1 reads SGHNT; CDR2 reads YENEEA. Losses at the gene ends were 8 bases for V and 6 bases for J; bases not matched to a gene: 9. CDR3 size: 16 residues. The CDR3 DNA sequence: TGTGCCAGCGGGATCTCGGGACTAGCGGGAGCCAATGAGCAGTTCTTC. Protein sequence: CASGISGLAGANEQFF.

This clonotype was recorded many times. V gene TRBV29-1 combines with J gene TRBJ2-6; D remains ambiguous. The CDR3 is made up of 14 amino acids. CDR1 and CDR2 (germline): SQVTM, ANQGSEA. Trimming left V 0 bases short and J 0 bases short, with 3 bases between. Here the CDR3 DNA reads TGCAGCGTTGAAGAGCGCTCTGGGGCCAACGTCCTGACTTTC. This encodes CSVEERSGANVLTF.

Turning to this clonotype: The junction and the germline gene differ at one end; a read error may be behind it. The V call is TRBV7-8, the J call TRBJ2-7; D may match TRBD1 or TRBD2 (6 bases each). This CDR3 comprises 16 residues. Germline CDR1 SGHVS, CDR2 FQNEAQ. The CDR3: CASSLVPGAVVNEQYF. In DNA, the CDR3 is TGTGCGAGCAGCTTAGTCCCGGGGGCAGTGGTAAACGAGCAGTACTTC.

This clonotype has at least ten counts. CDR3 DNA sequence: TGCGCCAGCAGCGGATGGCAGCTGAACACTGAAGCTTTCTTT. This sequence encodes CASSGWQLNTEAFF. The chain has TRBV5-1 and TRBJ1-1; D uncertain. The CDR3 contains 14 residues. Germline lookup yields CDR1 SGHRS and CDR2 YFSETQ. V was shortened by 4 bases and J by 0 bases, with 10 bases between the two germline ends.

As concerns this clonotype: This could be a read error, since a much larger clone is one nucleotide away. V gene TRBV20-1 combines with J gene TRBJ1-4, with no clear D. The CDR3 extends over 14 amino acids. Germline V CDR1 and CDR2: DFQATT, SNEGSKA (reference sequence). V was clipped by 3 bases and J by 5 bases, with 13 bases between them. The CDR3 nucleotides are TGCAGTGCTAGCCCGAAAGGGTTCAATGAAAAACTGTTTTTT. Amino acid sequence: CSASPKGFNEKLFF.

To note about this clonotype: Since no conserved phenylalanine or tryptophan closes the CDR3, a read error is the likely cause. The chain carries TRBV6-5 and TRBJ2-6; the match to TRBD1 covers 8 bases. Germline lookup yields CDR1 MNHEY and CDR2 SVGAGI. The CDR3 consists of 19 residues. The J segment lost 1 base and the V segment lost 0 bases, leaving 8 bases of the junction unmatched. The CDR3 DNA reads as TGTGCCAGCAGTTACTCAGGCAGGGGGCAGATGTCTGGGGCCAACGTCCTGACTTCC. Its protein is CASSYSGRGQMSGANVLTS.

This clonotype was seen a handful of times. J is TRBJ2-1 and V is TRBV7-8; 9 bases are a match to TRBD2. This CDR3 comprises 17 residues. V lost 3 bases and J lost 6; bases outside the gene matches: 12. The germline gives CDR1 SGHVS, CDR2 FQNEAQ. CDR3 sequence: CASSLLTSGLIRNEQFF. In DNA form, the CDR3 reads TGTGCCAGCAGCTTGTTGACTAGCGGCCTTATCCGCAATGAGCAGTTCTTC. Looking up the rest from reference TRBV7-8 and TRBJ2-1 gives the full variable domain: GAGVSQSPRYKVAKRGQDVALRCDPISGHVSLFWYQQALGQGPEFLTYFQNEAQLDKSGLPSDRFFAERPEGSVSTLKIQRTQQEDSAVYLCASSLLTSGLIRNEQFFGPGTRLTVL.

V gene TRBV27 combines with J gene TRBJ2-5; possibly TRBD1 for D (5 bases). Per the germline V gene, CDR1 is MNHEY and CDR2 is SMNVEV (reference sequence). Trimming left V 4 bases short and J 4 bases short, with 10 bases between. The CDR3 length is 13 residues. The CDR3 DNA is TGTGCCAGCAGTTCGCGGACACGAGAGACCCAGTACTTC. It yields the protein CASSSRTRETQYF.

Ten or more counts support this clonotype. The CDR3 reads CASSLGLAEGTGELFF. The CDR3, as DNA: TGTGCCAGCAGCCTTGGACTAGCGGAAGGGACCGGGGAGCTGTTTTTT. The rearrangement uses TRBV6-5 and TRBJ2-2; 10 bases are shared with TRBD2. CDR3 size: 16 residues. After removal of 6 bases from V and 5 bases from J, the junction contained 9 bases not matched to a gene. Germline V CDR1 and CDR2: MNHEY, SVGAGI.

This clonotype was counted at least ten times. The V gene is TRBV7-2, the J gene TRBJ2-7; 10 nucleotides line up with TRBD1. The V and J ends lost 5 bases and 3 bases, in that order; junction bases with no gene match: 13. The germline CDR1 and CDR2 sequences are SGHTA and FQGNSA. The CDR3 is 17 residues long. CDR3 region: CASSVNPGQGVHYEQYF. The CDR3 nucleotides are TGTGCCAGCAGCGTAAATCCCGGACAGGGGGTACACTACGAGCAGTACTTC.

This clonotype was detected many times. The chain has TRBV30 and TRBJ2-7; D may match TRBD1 or TRBD2 (5 bases each). Trimming took off 5 bases at V and 4 bases at J, with 15 bases between the two ends. The CDR3 loop spans 13 amino acids. Germline-derived CDR1 and CDR2 are GTSNPN and SVGIG (reference sequence). CDR3: CAWGRGVGYEQYF. CDR3 in DNA: TGTGCCTGGGGAAGAGGGGTGGGATACGAGCAGTACTTC.

This clonotype turned up a few times. J is TRBJ2-4 and V is TRBV7-9; the D is unclear. Per the germline V gene, CDR1 is SEHNR and CDR2 is FQNEAQ (reference sequence). The CDR3 has 17 amino acids. The V gene lost 1 base and the J gene lost 0 bases, with 13 bases spanning the gap. CDR3 protein: CASSLDRKAVAKNIQYF. The CDR3 DNA is TGTGCCAGCAGCTTAGATCGTAAGGCCGTAGCCAAAAACATTCAGTACTTC.

This clonotype has a count of ten or more. The chain employs TRBV7-2 and TRBJ2-6; D not resolved. The CDR3 extends over 16 amino acids. Germline V gene lookup returns CDR1 SGHTA and CDR2 FQGNSA. V lost 6 bases and J lost 0, with 12 bases in between. The CDR3 bases are TGTGCCAGCAGTGGGCGCGGCGGCTCTGGGGCCAACGTCCTGACTTTC. Translating it yields CASSGRGGSGANVLTF.

This clonotype has ten or more counts. Written as DNA, the CDR3 is TGCGCCAGCAGCTTGACAGGGTACGAGCAGTACTTC. It codes for CASSLTGYEQYF. This chain uses TRBV5-1 with TRBJ2-7; D may be TRBD1 (6 bases). V dropped 1 base and J dropped 4 bases, with 6 bases sitting between them. The germline V gene has CDR1 SGHRS and CDR2 YFSETQ. The length of the CDR3 is 12 residues. Full variable domain (missing parts from reference TRBV5-1 and TRBJ2-7): KAGVTQTPRYLIKTRGQQVTLSCSPISGHRSVSWYQQTPGQGLQFLFEYFSETQRNKGNFPGRFSGRQFSNSRSEMNVSTLELGDSALYLCASSLTGYEQYFGPGTRLTVT.

This clonotype appeared many times. This rearrangement joins TRBV27 to TRBJ1-4; unclear D gene. CDR3 length: 19 residues. V dropped 11 bases and J dropped 2 bases, with 30 bases sitting between them. CDR1 is MNHEY and CDR2 is SMNVEV in the germline V gene (reference sequence). DNA for the CDR3: TGTGCCGGAACGGCACCCTCACCATCCCTGCAGGCCACTAATGAAAAACTGTTTTTT. Residues: CAGTAPSPSLQATNEKLFF.